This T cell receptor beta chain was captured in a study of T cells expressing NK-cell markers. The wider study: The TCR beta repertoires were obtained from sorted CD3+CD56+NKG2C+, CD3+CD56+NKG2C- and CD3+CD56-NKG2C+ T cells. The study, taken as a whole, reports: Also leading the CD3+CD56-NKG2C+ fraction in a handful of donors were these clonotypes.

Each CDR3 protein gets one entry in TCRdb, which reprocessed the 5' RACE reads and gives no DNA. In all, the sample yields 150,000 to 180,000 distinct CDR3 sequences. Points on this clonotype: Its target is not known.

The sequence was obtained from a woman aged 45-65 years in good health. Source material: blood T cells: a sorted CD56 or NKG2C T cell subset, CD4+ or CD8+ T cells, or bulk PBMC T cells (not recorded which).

This CDR3 reads CASTPRGQGDTQYF. This chain uses TRBV3-1 with TRBJ2-3; TCRdb gives TRBD1 as the D gene, but with no DNA this cannot be confirmed. Germline V gene lookup returns CDR1 LGHDT and CDR2 YNNKEL (reference sequence). The CDR3 consists of 14 residues.